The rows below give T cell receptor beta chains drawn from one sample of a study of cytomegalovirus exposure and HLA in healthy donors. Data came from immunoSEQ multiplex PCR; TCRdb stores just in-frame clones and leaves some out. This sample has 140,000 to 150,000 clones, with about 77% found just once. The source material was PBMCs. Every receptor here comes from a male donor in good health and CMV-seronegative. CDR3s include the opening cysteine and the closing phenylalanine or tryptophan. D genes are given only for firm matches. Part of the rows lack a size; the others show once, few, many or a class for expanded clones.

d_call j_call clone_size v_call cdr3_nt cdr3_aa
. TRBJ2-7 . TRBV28 TGTGCCAGCAGTTTAAAGGGGCCCCCCTACGAGCAGTACTTC CASSLKGPPYEQYF
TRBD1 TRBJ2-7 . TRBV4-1 TGCGCCAGCAGCCTTACGGACAGGGACTCCTACGAGCAGTACTTC CASSLTDRDSYEQYF
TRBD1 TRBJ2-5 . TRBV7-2 TGTGCCAGCAGCCCCCATCGGGACAGACTCCAAGGGACCCAGTACTTC CASSPHRDRLQGTQYF
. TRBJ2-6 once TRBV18 TGTGCCAGCTCACCAATGGACAGCGCTGGGGCCAACGTCCTGACTTTC CASSPMDSAGANVLTF
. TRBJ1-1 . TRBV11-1 TGTGCCAGCAGCCCGTCCGGGGGGGAAGCTTTCTTT CASSPSGGEAFF
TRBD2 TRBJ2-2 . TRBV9 TGTGCCAGCAGCGTAGGCCCGGGGGGTAACACCGGGGAGCTGTTTTTT CASSVGPGGNTGELFF
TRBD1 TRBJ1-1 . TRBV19 TGTGCCAGTATGGGACAGGGGTACACTGAAGCTTTCTTT CASMGQGYTEAFF
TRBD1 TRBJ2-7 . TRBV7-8 TGTGCCAGCAGCCTAAGGGACAGCTCCTACGAGCAGTACTTC CASSLRDSSYEQYF
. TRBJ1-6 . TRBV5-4 TGTGCCAGCAGCTTGGCTGGCAGAATAAATTCACCCCTCCACTTT CASSLAGRINSPLHF
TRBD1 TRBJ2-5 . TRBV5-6 TGTGCCAGCAGCCCGGACAGGGGGTTACGAGAGACCCAGTACTTC CASSPDRGLRETQYF